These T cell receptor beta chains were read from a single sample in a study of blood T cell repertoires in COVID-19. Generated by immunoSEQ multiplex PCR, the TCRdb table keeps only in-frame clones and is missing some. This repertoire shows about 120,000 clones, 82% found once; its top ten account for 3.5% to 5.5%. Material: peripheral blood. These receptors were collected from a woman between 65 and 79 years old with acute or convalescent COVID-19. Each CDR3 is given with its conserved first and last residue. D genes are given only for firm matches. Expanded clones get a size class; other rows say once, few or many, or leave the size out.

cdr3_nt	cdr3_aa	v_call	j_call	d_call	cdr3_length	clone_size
TGTGCCACCAGTGAAGGAGGCTCCTACAATGAGCAGTTCTTC	CATSEGGSYNEQFF	TRBV24-1	TRBJ2-1	.	14	.
TGTGCCACCAGCAGAGATCTGAGGGCACCCCTCCACTTT	CATSRDLRAPLHF	TRBV15	TRBJ1-6	.	13	.
TGTGCCTGGAGTGGGGGTGGCGGGGGCCCTGGAGAGACCCAGTACTTC	CAWSGGGGGPGETQYF	TRBV30	TRBJ2-5	.	16	few
TGTGCCACCAGCAGGACAGAATTCTATGGCTACACCTTC	CATSRTEFYGYTF	TRBV15	TRBJ1-2	.	13	.
TGTGCCAGAAGCCCAAGTTGGAGGGGACAGGGAAGAAGGTGGACTGAAGCTTTCTTT	CARSPSWRGQGRRWTEAFF	TRBV7-5	TRBJ1-1	.	19	.
TGTGCCAGTAGTCCTAAGCTACTAGCGGGGAAAGAGACCCAGTACTTC	CASSPKLLAGKETQYF	TRBV19	TRBJ2-5	TRBD2	16	.
TGTGCCAGCAGCTTGACAGGGGGCGGCATTCAGTACTTC	CASSLTGGGIQYF	TRBV5-8	TRBJ2-4	TRBD1	13	.
TGTGCCAGCAGCTCGTCAACAGGGGAAGACACCATATATTTT	CASSSSTGEDTIYF	TRBV11-2	TRBJ1-3	TRBD1	14	.
TGTGCCAGCAGCTTCGGACAGGGGGCTTGGAATCAGCCCCAGCATTTT	CASSFGQGAWNQPQHF	TRBV7-3	TRBJ1-5	TRBD1	16	.
TGTGCCAGCAGTTACCTGACATCCCATAGCAATCAGCCCCAGCATTTT	CASSYLTSHSNQPQHF	TRBV6-6	TRBJ1-5	.	16	few
TGCAGCGCTGGGGGGGGTGGAAACACCATATATTTT	CSAGGGGNTIYF	TRBV29-1	TRBJ1-3	.	12	once
TGCAGCGTTGATTCTGGGGCAGGGCTCTCCTACGAGCAGTACTTC	CSVDSGAGLSYEQYF	TRBV29-1	TRBJ2-7	.	15	once
TGTGCCAGCAGCCCTGGGAAGGGACAGTTGAACACTGAAGCTTTCTTT	CASSPGKGQLNTEAFF	TRBV7-2	TRBJ1-1	TRBD1	16	.
TGTGCCACCAGCAGCCAGGGGTCCTACGAGCAGTACTTC	CATSSQGSYEQYF	TRBV15	TRBJ2-7	.	13	once
TGTGCCACCAGTGATGAACAGGGGTCGTACTATGGCTACACCTTC	CATSDEQGSYYGYTF	TRBV24-1	TRBJ1-2	TRBD1	15	.
TGTGCCAGCAAGATGGGACAGAACACCGGGGAGCTGTTTTTT	CASKMGQNTGELFF	TRBV6-5	TRBJ2-2	.	14	.
TGTGCCAGCAGTGATCCGGGACAGGGGGGACGGACTGAAGCTTTCTTT	CASSDPGQGGRTEAFF	TRBV6-1	TRBJ1-1	TRBD1	16	.
TGTGCCAGCAGTGAAGCCAGGACTTTTTCCTCTAACTATGGCTACACCTTC	CASSEARTFSSNYGYTF	TRBV2	TRBJ1-2	.	17	.
TGTGCCAGCAGGGCCGGGGGTAGGGGTACTGAAGCTTTCTTT	CASRAGGRGTEAFF	TRBV2	TRBJ1-1	.	14	.
TGTGCCAGCAGCCAAGATTTGTTGGATGGAGGGACCCAGTACTTC	CASSQDLLDGGTQYF	TRBV3-1/TRBV3-2	TRBJ2-5	.	15	.
TGTGCCAGCAGCCCTACAGGGGCTAGCACAGATACGCAGTATTTT	CASSPTGASTDTQYF	TRBV7-9	TRBJ2-3	TRBD1	15	few
TGTGCCAGCAGCACATCGCATAATTCACCCCTCCACTTT	CASSTSHNSPLHF	TRBV9	TRBJ1-6	.	13	.
TGTGCCAGCAGCCTTATAGCGGGGGACCAGATATGGTGGGATACGCAGTATTTT	CASSLIAGDQIWWDTQYF	TRBV7-2	TRBJ2-3	TRBD2	18	.
TGTGCCAGCAGCTTAGACCTGGGGCTGGATGGCTACACCTTC	CASSLDLGLDGYTF	TRBV7-9	TRBJ1-2	.	14	once
TGTGCCACCAGCACCGGCCCGGCAGGGGGTATAGAGACCCAGTACTTC	CATSTGPAGGIETQYF	TRBV15	TRBJ2-5	TRBD1	16	.
TGTGCCTGGTACATGACAGGGCATGGCTACACCTTC	CAWYMTGHGYTF	TRBV30	TRBJ1-2	TRBD1	12	.
TGTGCCAGCAGTACAGCTGGCGGGAAACCTACCGGGGAGCTGTTTTTT	CASSTAGGKPTGELFF	TRBV27	TRBJ2-2	.	16	.
TGTGCCAGCAGTTTATCGGGAATCGGGGTGGGGGGAAAACTGTTTTTT	CASSLSGIGVGGKLFF	TRBV27	TRBJ1-4	.	16	few
TGTGCCTGGGGGGCGTTAATTGGACAGGGAACGATTGGCTACACCTTC	CAWGALIGQGTIGYTF	TRBV30	TRBJ1-2	TRBD1	16	few
TGTGCCAGCAGCCAAGATCGAGGGCGGTATGGCTACACCTTC	CASSQDRGRYGYTF	TRBV4-2	TRBJ1-2	.	14	.
TGTGCCAGTAGTTATACCGGGACAGGGGGGAACAATGAGCAGTTCTTC	CASSYTGTGGNNEQFF	TRBV19	TRBJ2-1	TRBD1	16	.
TGTGCCACCAGTATAGGCGGGGGGACCACAGATACGCAGTATTTT	CATSIGGGTTDTQYF	TRBV24-1	TRBJ2-3	TRBD2	15	.
TGTGCCAGCTCACCGGAGGCATCCTTGAACACTGAAGCTTTCTTT	CASSPEASLNTEAFF	TRBV18	TRBJ1-1	.	15	.
TGTGCCAGTAGTACACAGCGGGGGGGTGTGACAGATACGCAGTATTTT	CASSTQRGGVTDTQYF	TRBV19	TRBJ2-3	TRBD2	16	.
TGTGCCAGCAGTTACTCGGGACTAGCGGGTCGCTACGAGCAGTACTTC	CASSYSGLAGRYEQYF	TRBV6-5	TRBJ2-7	TRBD2	16	.
TGTGCCAGCAGTTATTTCCCAGGTGCCAACACTGAAGCTTTCTTT	CASSYFPGANTEAFF	TRBV6-5	TRBJ1-1	.	15	.
TGTGCCAGCAGGAGGACCGGGACTGATGAGAGCCTGCTGTTTTTT	CASRRTGTDESLLFF	TRBV6-5	TRBJ1-4	.	15	.
TGTGCCACCAGTGATCTCCGACAGGCGAACACCGGGGAGCTGTTTTTT	CATSDLRQANTGELFF	TRBV24-1	TRBJ2-2	.	16	.
TGTGCCAGCAGCTGGGACAGAGGAGAGACCCAGTACTTC	CASSWDRGETQYF	TRBV5-6	TRBJ2-5	TRBD1	13	.
TGTGCCAGCAGCGTAGGAGGCGGGGGAGGTGAGCAGTACTTC	CASSVGGGGGEQYF	TRBV9	TRBJ2-7	TRBD2	14	.
TGTGCCAGTAGTCTCTCGACGGGGGGGCATGTCACAGATACGCAGTATTTT	CASSLSTGGHVTDTQYF	TRBV19	TRBJ2-3	TRBD2	17	.
TGTGCCAGCAGCCATGGAGGGGCCTACACTGAAGCTTTCTTT	CASSHGGAYTEAFF	TRBV7-2	TRBJ1-1	.	14	.
TGTGCCAGCAGCTCAACCGGGACAGGGCGAGGCGATGAGCAGTTCTTC	CASSSTGTGRGDEQFF	TRBV5-4	TRBJ2-1	TRBD1	16	.
TGTGCCAGCAGTTACGTCAGGAATAATTCACCCCTCCACTTT	CASSYVRNNSPLHF	TRBV6-5	TRBJ1-6	.	14	.
TGTGCCAGCAGCCAAGTAATAGGGAGGCGGAACATTCAGTACTTC	CASSQVIGRRNIQYF	TRBV14	TRBJ2-4	.	15	.
TGCAGCGTCGTCGCCGGACAGGATGTAAACACCATATATTTT	CSVVAGQDVNTIYF	TRBV29-1	TRBJ1-3	TRBD1	14	.
TGTGCCAGCACCGCAGGAACTGAAGCTTTCTTT	CASTAGTEAFF	TRBV11-2	TRBJ1-1	.	11	.
TGTGCCAGCAGTTTCCCCCCAGTGGGGGGGAGCACAGATACGCAGTATTTT	CASSFPPVGGSTDTQYF	TRBV27	TRBJ2-3	TRBD2	17	few
TGTGCCAGCAACCTACAGGGTAGCAATCAGCCCCAGCATTTT	CASNLQGSNQPQHF	TRBV5-8	TRBJ1-5	.	14	.
TGTGCCAGCAGTGCTAGCGGGGGGGCTTCCGAGACCCAGTACTTC	CASSASGGASETQYF	TRBV2	TRBJ2-5	TRBD2	15	once
TGTGCCAGCAGCCAAGAGGGGAGCGGGACGAACACCGGGGAGCTGTTTTTT	CASSQEGSGTNTGELFF	TRBV3-1/TRBV3-2	TRBJ2-2	TRBD2	17	.
TGTGCCATCACCGGGACAGGGAACAATGAGCAGTTCTTC	CAITGTGNNEQFF	TRBV10-3	TRBJ2-1	TRBD1	13	few
TGTGCCAGCTCACCACGGGACAGTACTAACTATGGCTACACCTTC	CASSPRDSTNYGYTF	TRBV18	TRBJ1-2	TRBD1	15	.
TGTGCCAGCAGCTTAGAGCCCCACAGGGGGACTCTGAACACTGAAGCTTTCTTT	CASSLEPHRGTLNTEAFF	TRBV7-3	TRBJ1-1	TRBD1	18	.
TGCGCCAGCAGCCGGACCACAACGGGACAGGGGGCGTATGGCTACACCTTC	CASSRTTTGQGAYGYTF	TRBV4-3	TRBJ1-2	TRBD1	17	once
TGTGCTAGTGGTTTGGCAGATTCGGGCTCAGGGGGCGATTTTTACAATGAGCAGTTCTTC	CASGLADSGSGGDFYNEQFF	TRBV12-5	TRBJ2-1	TRBD1	20	once
TGTGCCAGCAGTTACGAGAGGGTTTTGCGCAATCAGCCCCAGCATTTT	CASSYERVLRNQPQHF	TRBV6-2/TRBV6-3	TRBJ1-5	.	16	.
TGTGCCAGCAGCCCACAGGGTCGGGAAGGCTACACCTTC	CASSPQGREGYTF	TRBV7-2	TRBJ1-2	.	13	.
TGTGCCAGCAGCCAGGACAGGGTTAGGGATGGCTACACCTTC	CASSQDRVRDGYTF	TRBV7-2	TRBJ1-2	TRBD1	14	.